This is a list of T cell receptor beta chains from one sample in a study of Graves' ophthalmopathy and Graves' hyperthyroidism. One entry per CDR3 protein results from TCRdb running MiXCR on the multiplex PCR reads. The sample lists almost 750,000 distinct CDR3 sequences, roughly 41% occurring once. Material for sequencing was peripheral blood. The receptors were gathered from an adult man with Graves' ophthalmopathy. Each CDR3 is given with its conserved first and last residue. D genes are given only for firm matches. Clone sizes are given selectively: once, few, many, or a class where the clone is expanded.

d_gene,j_gene,len,v_gene,abundance,CDR3nt,CDR3aa
-,TRBJ1-2,14,TRBV6-1,-,TGTGCCAGCAGGTCCAGACTATGGGATTACGGCTACACCTTC,CASRSRLWDYGYTF
-,TRBJ1-3,11,TRBV29-1,many,TGCAGCGTGGGAAATGGAAACACCATATATTTT,CSVGNGNTIYF
-,TRBJ2-2,12,TRBV7-2,-,TGTGCCAGCAGCGGACCAGCCGGGGAGCTGTTTTTT,CASSGPAGELFF
-,TRBJ2-5,12,TRBV20-1,few,TGCAGTGCTAGAATATTCCTAGAGACCCAGTACTTC,CSARIFLETQYF
TRBD1,TRBJ1-5,14,TRBV2,many,TGTGCCAGCAGTGGGGGACAGGGTACGCAGCCCCAGCATTTT,CASSGGQGTQPQHF
-,TRBJ1-2,14,TRBV5-5,few,TGTGCCAGCAGCTTGGCCGGGGCATTCTATGGCTACACCTTC,CASSLAGAFYGYTF
-,TRBJ2-2,14,TRBV10-3,many,TGTGCCATCAGTGACAGGACAGTGACCGGGGAGCTGTTTTTT,CAISDRTVTGELFF
-,TRBJ2-7,14,TRBV7-2,many,TGTGCCAGCAGCTTAGCGAAAGACTCCTACGAGCAGTACTTC,CASSLAKDSYEQYF
TRBD1,TRBJ1-1,15,TRBV7-2,few,TGTGCCAGCAGCCAGCGACAGGGACGGAACACTGAAGCTTTCTTT,CASSQRQGRNTEAFF
-,TRBJ2-3,14,TRBV25-1,many,TGTGCCAGCAGTGATATGGTCGGCACAGATACGCAGTATTTT,CASSDMVGTDTQYF
-,TRBJ1-2,15,TRBV5-6,-,TGTGCCAGCAGCCGGAAGGTCCAGGAAAACTATGGCTACACCTTC,CASSRKVQENYGYTF
-,TRBJ1-6,15,TRBV2,many,TGTGCCAGCAGTGAGGGTTTTATCGGGGGATCACCCCTCCACTTT,CASSEGFIGGSPLHF
-,TRBJ2-6,16,TRBV9,many,TGTGCCAGCAGCGTAGTAGGGGGCTCTGGGGCCAACGTCCTGACTTTC,CASSVVGGSGANVLTF
-,TRBJ2-7,16,TRBV29-1,many,TGCAGCGTCCACGACGGTGGGGGAACCTCCTCTAGAATGCAGTACTTC,CSVHDGGGTSSRMQYF
-,TRBJ2-7,11,TRBV2,many,TGTGCCAGCAGTCTGAGACGGGAAACCTACTTC,CASSLRRETYF
-,TRBJ1-5,13,TRBV5-5,many,TGTGCCAGCAGCTTGTCAGGGGAACAGCCCCAGCATTTT,CASSLSGEQPQHF
-,TRBJ1-4,16,TRBV11-3,-,TGTACCAGCAGATCATTCAAGGGGCGCTCGAATGAAAAACTGTTTTTT,CTSRSFKGRSNEKLFF